Listed below are T cell receptor beta chains from one sample, sequenced in a study of T cell responses to AZD1222 COVID-19 vaccine. The protocol was immunoSEQ multiplex PCR, while the TCRdb copy is restricted to in-frame clones and leaves out a portion. The sample lists 130,000 or so clones, more than 70% occurring once. The sample here was peripheral blood, taken on day 0 of AZD1222 vaccination. The receptor source for this set is an adult in good health. Each CDR3 is given with its conserved first and last residue. The D gene is left open where the match is weak. Clone size appears in some rows only: once, few, many, or a class for an expanded clone.

>NA|NA|TRBJ1-1|TRBV5-6
TGTGCCAGCAGCCCTACCCACCCAAACACTGAAGCTTTCTTT
CASSPTHPNTEAFF
>TRBD1|NA|TRBJ1-2|TRBV7-8
TGTGCCAGCAGCCCAGCGACAGGGCCCAATGGCTACACCTTC
CASSPATGPNGYTF
>TRBD1|NA|TRBJ1-6|TRBV7-9
TGTGCCAGCACCAAAGACAGGGCTCGGTCACCCCTCCACTTT
CASTKDRARSPLHF
>NA|NA|TRBJ2-6|TRBV7-9
TGTGCCAGCAGCTTAGGTCTGGCAGGGTTAACGAGAGGGGCCAACGTCCTGACTTTC
CASSLGLAGLTRGANVLTF
>TRBD1|once|TRBJ1-6|TRBV5-1
TGCGCCAGCAGCTTGGCTACGGACAGGAGTAATTCACCCCTCCACTTT
CASSLATDRSNSPLHF
>NA|few|TRBJ2-1|TRBV9
TGTGCCAGCAGCGCGACGACAGGTTACAATGAGCAGTTCTTC
CASSATTGYNEQFF
>NA|NA|TRBJ2-7|TRBV27
TGTGCCAGCAGTTTAAGAGGGGTAGAGGGTGGGTACGAGCAGTACTTC
CASSLRGVEGGYEQYF
>NA|NA|TRBJ2-2|TRBV6-4
TGTGCCAGCAGGGAAGGCACCGGGGAGCTGTTTTTT
CASREGTGELFF
>NA|once|TRBJ1-5|TRBV23-1
TGCGCCAGCAGTCGCCCCTACATCGGGGTGTTGGGAAATCAGCCCCAGCATTTT
CASSRPYIGVLGNQPQHF
>NA|NA|TRBJ1-4|TRBV5-6
TGTGCCAGCAGCCGAGCCCTCGGCAGCGAAAAACTGTTTTTT
CASSRALGSEKLFF
>NA|NA|TRBJ2-7|TRBV5-5
TGTGCCAGCAGCTTGGAGGCAGGGGAAGGATACGAGCAGTACTTC
CASSLEAGEGYEQYF
>TRBD1|NA|TRBJ1-5|TRBV19
TGTGCCAGTAGTCGAGACAGGGGAAGCAATCAGCCCCAGCATTTT
CASSRDRGSNQPQHF
>NA|NA|TRBJ1-1|TRBV5-1
TGCGCCAGCAGTCTGGGGTGGAACACTGAAGCTTTCTTT
CASSLGWNTEAFF
>TRBD1|once|TRBJ1-3|TRBV5-4
TGTGCCAGCAGTCTCGGACAGGGAAGTTCTGGAAACACCATATATTTT
CASSLGQGSSGNTIYF
>NA|NA|TRBJ2-7|TRBV7-6
TGTGCCAGCAGCTTAGCGGGACGGAGACCTCTCTACGAGCAGTACTTC
CASSLAGRRPLYEQYF
>NA|NA|TRBJ1-3|TRBV19
TGTGCCAGTAGTATACCTGGAAACACCATATATTTT
CASSIPGNTIYF
>NA|NA|TRBJ2-1|TRBV6-5
TGTGCCAGCAGTTTCAGCCGTGTTGAGCAGTTCTTC
CASSFSRVEQFF
>TRBD2|once|TRBJ2-3|TRBV4-1
TGCGCCAGCAGCCAACTAGCGGGGCAAGATACGCAGTATTTT
CASSQLAGQDTQYF
>NA|NA|TRBJ2-7|TRBV11-3
TGTGCCAGCAGCCTTACTTCAAGGGGGAGCGAGCAGTACTTC
CASSLTSRGSEQYF
>TRBD1|NA|TRBJ1-5|TRBV6-5
TGTGCCAGCAGCGCGACAGGGGATCAGCCCCAGCATTTT
CASSATGDQPQHF
>NA|NA|TRBJ1-2|TRBV27
TGTGCCAGCGGGGATCCCAGGCGTCACTATGGCTACACCTTC
CASGDPRRHYGYTF
>NA|NA|TRBJ2-1|TRBV27
TGTGCCAGCAGTTTCCTGGTGGCCTACAATGAGCAGTTCTTC
CASSFLVAYNEQFF
>TRBD1|NA|TRBJ1-2|TRBV10-3
TGTGCCATCAGTTTAGAACAGGGGTATTATGGCTACACCTTC
CAISLEQGYYGYTF
>NA|NA|TRBJ1-1|TRBV18
TGTGCCAGCTCACCGGGCAGGCAGAACACTGAAGCTTTCTTT
CASSPGRQNTEAFF
>TRBD1|NA|TRBJ2-5|TRBV7-7
TGTGCTAGCAGCTGGGGACAGGGGGCTCAAGAGACCCAGTACTTC
CASSWGQGAQETQYF
>NA|NA|TRBJ1-1|TRBV19
TGTGCCAGTAGTATAGATCGACGGCTCACTGAAGCTTTCTTT
CASSIDRRLTEAFF
>TRBD1|NA|TRBJ1-1|TRBV27
TGTGCCAGCAGTTTTGGGGACAGGGGTTTTGAAAACCCCCGAGGCACTGAAGCTTTCTTT
CASSFGDRGFENPRGTEAFF
>NA|NA|TRBJ2-7|TRBV5-4
TGTGCCAGCAGCTTGGTTAGCTCCTACGAGCAGTACTTC
CASSLVSSYEQYF
>NA|NA|TRBJ2-2|TRBV5-1
TGCGCCAGCAGTAGCACCGGGGAGCTGTTTTTT
CASSSTGELFF
>NA|NA|TRBJ1-4|TRBV15
TGTGCCACCAGCCCCTCTTCCCCGGGGTTCAATGAAAAACTGTTTTTT
CATSPSSPGFNEKLFF
>NA|NA|TRBJ1-3|TRBV7-2
TGTGCCAGCAGCTTAGGGCACAGAACTGGAAACACCATATATTTT
CASSLGHRTGNTIYF
>NA|NA|TRBJ1-3|TRBV2
TGTGCCAGCAGCTACACTGGAAACACCATATATTTT
CASSYTGNTIYF
>NA|NA|TRBJ2-1|TRBV29-1
TGCAGCGTTGAAGTACCGAGATACGGGTTAAATGAGCAGTTCTTC
CSVEVPRYGLNEQFF
>NA|NA|TRBJ1-4|TRBV27
TGTGCCAGCAGTCCCAGAGAGCGAGAAAAACTGTTTTTT
CASSPREREKLFF
>TRBD2|once|TRBJ2-1|TRBV6-5
TGTGCCGGCAAACTAGCGGGAGCCAACAATGAGCAGTTCTTC
CAGKLAGANNEQFF
>NA|NA|TRBJ1-1|TRBV21-1
TGTGCCAGCAGCAAAGCGACTCAGGGGGGGGACACTGAAGCTTTCTTT
CASSKATQGGDTEAFF
>NA|few|TRBJ1-2|TRBV19
TGTGCCAGTAGTATAGCGCGGGCCTATGGCTACACCTTC
CASSIARAYGYTF
>NA|NA|TRBJ1-1|TRBV30
TGTGCCCGACAGATGAACACTGAAGCTTTCTTT
CARQMNTEAFF
>NA|NA|TRBJ1-3|TRBV3-1/TRBV3-2
TGTGCCAGCAGCCAAGATTACGACGATGTCGAGAACTCTGGAAACACCATATATTTT
CASSQDYDDVENSGNTIYF
>NA|NA|TRBJ2-1|TRBV7-9
TGTGCCAGCAGCTTGGTTTTGGAGGAGCAGTTCTTC
CASSLVLEEQFF
>TRBD1|NA|TRBJ1-2|TRBV19
TGTGCCAGTAGGGGCGACAGGGAAAGGGGCGGCTACACCTTC
CASRGDRERGGYTF
>TRBD2|NA|TRBJ2-1|TRBV4-2
TGTGCCAGCAGCCGAGGACTAGCGGGAGGGGTGGACAATGAGCAGTTCTTC
CASSRGLAGGVDNEQFF
>TRBD2|NA|TRBJ2-3|TRBV27
TGTGCCAGCAGGCTAGCGGGAATCACAGATACGCAGTATTTT
CASRLAGITDTQYF
>NA|NA|TRBJ2-5|TRBV2
TGTGCCAGCAGCACAGGGTTGGAGACCCAGTACTTC
CASSTGLETQYF
>TRBD1|NA|TRBJ1-2|TRBV10-3
TGTGCCATCAGTGATGGTACAGGGGGAGAGTTGTTAGATGGCTACACCTTC
CAISDGTGGELLDGYTF
>TRBD2|NA|TRBJ2-1|TRBV27
TGTGCCAGCAGTTTATCGCCTAGCGGGCAATACAATGAGCAGTTCTTC
CASSLSPSGQYNEQFF
>NA|NA|TRBJ1-5|TRBV9
TGTGCCAGCAGCGTAGGGGTGGAGGGTCAGCCCCAGCATTTT
CASSVGVEGQPQHF
>NA|NA|TRBJ2-2|TRBV4-2
TGTGCCAGCAGCCAAGGCCCCATTGACACCGGGGAGCTGTTTTTT
CASSQGPIDTGELFF
>NA|few|TRBJ1-3|TRBV7-2
TGTGCCAGCAGCTTAATGGGGTTGGCTGGAAACACCATATATTTT
CASSLMGLAGNTIYF
>NA|NA|TRBJ2-1|TRBV5-4
TGTGCCAGCAGCTTGTTGGACTTTCCGGGAGCCCACAATGAGCAGTTCTTC
CASSLLDFPGAHNEQFF
>NA|NA|TRBJ1-6|TRBV7-2
TGTGCCAGCAGCTTTGGAGGGTTGGATTCACCCCTCCACTTT
CASSFGGLDSPLHF
>NA|NA|TRBJ1-2|TRBV7-8
TGTGCCAGCAGCCTCGAGACAGCTAACTATGGCTACACCTTC
CASSLETANYGYTF
>TRBD1|NA|TRBJ2-7|TRBV5-1
TGCGCCAGCAGCTTCTCGACAGGGGGGCCCGAGCAGTACTTC
CASSFSTGGPEQYF
>TRBD2|NA|TRBJ2-3|TRBV5-6
TGTGCCAGCAGCTTGGAGGGACTAGCCGTCACAGATACGCAGTATTTT
CASSLEGLAVTDTQYF
>NA|NA|TRBJ1-1|TRBV7-2
TGTGCCAGCAGCTTAGCTCTTGGGGTAGGGGCGGGTACTGAAGCTTTCTTT
CASSLALGVGAGTEAFF
>NA|NA|TRBJ2-1|TRBV11-2
TGTGCCAGCAGCCTGAATGAGCAGTTCTTC
CASSLNEQFF
>TRBD1|NA|TRBJ1-5|TRBV28
TGTGCCAGCAGTTCTGGCAGGGGGACTGGGGAGGGTTATCATTTT
CASSSGRGTGEGYHF
>TRBD2|NA|TRBJ2-3|TRBV3-1/TRBV3-2
TGTGCCAGCAGCCCATTCGGGGGGAGGAGGACAGATACGCAGTATTTT
CASSPFGGRRTDTQYF
>NA|NA|TRBJ2-7|TRBV19
TGTGCCAGTAGTATCCCCGGCTACGAGCAGTACTTC
CASSIPGYEQYF
>NA|NA|TRBJ1-6|TRBV28
TGTGCCAGCCGCCGGGACCGAAATTCACCCCTCCACTTT
CASRRDRNSPLHF